This TCR beta chain was recovered during a study of T cells in Graves' hyperthyroidism and ophthalmopathy. Points from the study as a whole: In the blood, most expanded thyroid clonotypes above 0.001 appeared as well.

This clonotype was found many times. The antigen is not known. TCR beta CDR3 sequences were amplified from RNA transcripts. Carried out on the TCR CDR3, a first-round RT-PCR used the HTBI primer set. TCRdb itself ran the multiplex PCR reads through MiXCR, one entry per CDR3 protein. The sample shows about 540,000 distinct CDR3 sequences, more than 45% of them seen only once. Investigators excluded patients with uncontrolled infection, other autoimmune disease, pregnancy or lactation. This CDR3 is built from 13 residues. From germline, CDR1 is KGHDR and CDR2 SFDVKD. Trimming shortened V by 1 base and J by 0 bases, and 2 bases separated the two germline ends.

The source of this sequence is a young woman with Graves' hyperthyroidism. This chain connects TRBV24-1 to TRBJ1-2; D uncertain. Sequences were obtained from peripheral blood or thyroid tissue (not recorded which). In nucleotides, the CDR3 is TGTGCCACCAGTGATTTTTCTAACTATGGCTACACCTTC. This encodes CATSDFSNYGYTF.